This T cell receptor (beta chain) was recovered during a study of a mutant IDH1 vaccine in newly diagnosed glioma. About this clone itself: As yet, its antigen is unknown.

Only in-frame clones appear in the TCRdb table, and some are missing; sequencing was by immunoSEQ multiplex PCR. The repertoire holds about 74,000 clones, with roughly 86% as singletons. The CDR3 consists of 16 residues. From germline, CDR1 is SGHRS and CDR2 YFSETQ. V trimming: 4 bases; J trimming: 4 bases; junction bases outside the gene matches: 11. Stated time point: week 35, safety follow-up. The vaccine gave 300 ug of a 20-mer mutant IDH1 peptide subcutaneously per dose. This receptor was obtained from a man aged 25 to 40 with glioma. The specimen comprised PBMCs, sampled from a glioma patient whose treatment included an IDH1 peptide vaccine. The chain carries TRBV5-1 and TRBJ2-7, with 10 bases matching TRBD2. The CDR3: CASSPRTSGISYEQYF. The CDR3 DNA follows: TGCGCCAGCAGCCCTAGAACTAGCGGGATTTCTTACGAGCAGTACTTC.